Presented here are 27 T cell receptor beta chains from one specimen sequenced in a study of T-cell memory formation after mild COVID-19. A single record per CDR3 protein comes from TCRdb applying MiXCR to the 5' RACE reads. The sample includes fewer than 350,000 distinct CDR3 sequences, about a sixth of them seen just once. Sequencing was done on a sample of PBMCs or a T cell subset sorted from them (not recorded which). The origin of the receptors is a man aged 18 to 29 who had mild COVID-19 (a few samples of this study predate the infection). Cell type and time point are not known.

For the CDR3, the DNA is TGCGCCAGCAGCCAAGACCACGGGGAACCCTACGAGCAGTACTTC. It encodes CASSQDHGEPYEQYF. V gene TRBV4-3 combines with J gene TRBJ2-7; weak D call: TRBD2 (5 bases). The CDR3 length is 15 residues. Germline CDR1 and CDR2: LGHNA and YSLEER. V lost 0 bases to trimming and J lost 2 bases, with 11 bases between them.

In this sample, this clonotype turned up a few times. The V gene is TRBV7-2, the J gene TRBJ2-1; maybe TRBD2 (6 bases). Trimming shortened V by 1 base and J by 7 bases, and 11 bases separated the two germline ends. This CDR3 contains 14 residues. Germline V gene sequence: CDR1 SGHTA, CDR2 FQGNSA. CDR3: CASSLGPAGNEQFF. For the CDR3, the DNA is TGTGCCAGCAGCTTAGGTCCTGCGGGGAATGAGCAGTTCTTC.

This chain links TRBV6-2 or TRBV6-3 with TRBJ2-7; no definite D call. With 2 bases removed from V and 5 bases from J, the gap between germline ends came to 13 bases. CDR1 and CDR2 (germline): MNHEY, SVGEGT. The CDR3 loop spans 14 amino acids. The CDR3 DNA reads as TGTGCCAGCAGTTACCTTAGAGACTTCGACGAGCAGTACTTC. As protein: CASSYLRDFDEQYF.

This clonotype was detected many times. The V gene is TRBV3-1, the J gene TRBJ2-7, with D perhaps being TRBD1 or TRBD2 (5 bases each). V lost 4 bases to trimming and J lost 3 bases, with 10 bases between them. Germline V CDR1 and CDR2: LGHDT, YNNKEL (reference sequence). CDR3 length equals 13 residues. CDR3 nucleotides: TGTGCCAGCAGCCGGGGACGGAACTACGAGCAGTACGTC. This translates into CASSRGRNYEQYV.

The chain couples TRBV29-1 to TRBJ2-3; TRBD2 agrees at 12 bases. With 7 bases clipped from V and 5 bases from J, the junction kept 4 bases outside the gene matches. The CDR3 runs 13 residues. Germline V gene lookup returns CDR1 SQVTM and CDR2 ANQGSEA. This CDR3 reads CSGLAGARDTQYF. CDR3 DNA: TGCAGCGGACTAGCGGGGGCCCGAGATACGCAGTATTTT.

This clonotype was picked up a small number of times. The V and J genes are TRBV27 and TRBJ2-7; 10 bases are shared with TRBD2. The germline gives CDR1 MNHEY, CDR2 SMNVEV (reference sequence). CDR3 length: 15 amino acids. The trim removed 0 bases at V and 4 bases at J, leaving 3 bases unmatched. For the CDR3, the DNA is TGTGCCAGCAGTTTATCACTAGCGGGGATGTACGAGCAGTACTTC. The encoded protein is CASSLSLAGMYEQYF.

This clonotype was observed a handful of times. The rearrangement links TRBV7-3 to TRBJ2-5, with 9 positions matching TRBD1. V was pared by 1 base and J by 2 bases, with 2 bases of the junction left unmatched. The CDR3 runs to 15 residues. Germline CDR1 SGHTA, CDR2 FQGTGA. The CDR3 DNA is TGTGCCAGCAGCTTAAACGGACAGGGGCAAGAGACCCAGTACTTC. Residues: CASSLNGQGQETQYF.

This chain uses TRBV4-1 with TRBJ1-2, with no clear D. Per germline, CDR1 MGHRA and CDR2 YSYEKL. V shed 2 bases and J shed 2 bases, with 24 bases lying between them. The CDR3 is made up of 19 amino acids. The CDR3 region has the DNA TGCGCCAGCAGCCAACCTCGGCGGCAGCTTAAAAGAGAGAACTATGGCTACACCTTC. Protein: CASSQPRRQLKRENYGYTF.

This clonotype was counted a single time. This chain connects TRBV7-9 to TRBJ1-1, with D unresolved. The CDR3 consists of 13 residues. V dropped 2 bases and J dropped 5 bases, with 9 bases sitting between them. Germline loops: CDR1 SEHNR, CDR2 FQNEAQ (reference sequence). The CDR3 loop reads CASSLYVGTEAFF. CDR3 DNA: TGTGCCAGCAGCTTATATGTGGGAACTGAAGCTTTCTTT.

The V and J genes are TRBV20-1 and TRBJ2-7; a weak D match, TRBD1 (5 bases). Trimming stripped 3 bases from V and 1 base from J, with 10 bases between. The CDR3 totals 13 residues. Germline V gene data show CDR1 as DFQATT and CDR2 as SNEGSKA (reference sequence). The CDR3 nucleotides are TGCAGTGCTAGTCTTCAGGGATCCTACGAGCAGTACTTC. Encoded protein: CSASLQGSYEQYF.

This clonotype was seen only a few times. The chain recombines TRBV6-5 with TRBJ2-7; 7 bases are a match to TRBD1. The trim removed 6 bases at V and 1 base at J, leaving 3 bases unmatched. Germline CDR1 reads MNHEY; CDR2 reads SVGAGI. The CDR3 totals 13 residues. In DNA form, the CDR3 reads TGTGCCAGCAGACAGGGGTTTTCCTACGAGCAGTACTTC. Translation: CASRQGFSYEQYF.

This clonotype was recorded many times. This chain uses TRBV5-1 with TRBJ2-7; possible D gene TRBD1, 5 bases. CDR1 is SGHRS and CDR2 is YFSETQ in the germline V gene. This CDR3 spans 14 amino acids. Trimming removed 1 base from V and 2 bases from J, with 10 bases in between. The CDR3 DNA follows: TGCGCCAGCAGCTTGACAGGATCCCCCTACGAGCAGTACGTC. It specifies CASSLTGSPYEQYV.

This clonotype was counted only a few times. The CDR3 DNA reads as TGTGCCAGCAGCATCGGAACGACAGGGGGCTCTGGGGCCAACGTCCTGACTTTC. Its protein is CASSIGTTGGSGANVLTF. The chain links TRBV7-2 to TRBJ2-6, with 9 bases identical to TRBD1. Germline CDR1 SGHTA, CDR2 FQGNSA. Trimming at V came to 5 bases and at J to 0 bases, leaving 8 bases not matched to a gene. The CDR3 runs to 18 residues. The full variable domain, completed using reference TRBV7-2 and TRBJ2-6, is GAGVSQSPSNKVTEKGKDVELRCDPISGHTALYWYRQSLGQGLEFLIYFQGNSAPDKSGLPSDRFSAERTGGSVSTLTIQRTQQEDSAVYLCASSIGTTGGSGANVLTFGAGSRLTVL.

The chain couples TRBV18 to TRBJ2-5; D is perhaps TRBD1 (5 bases). Trimming pared 5 bases from V and 4 bases from J, leaving 11 bases between. Per germline, CDR1 KGHSH and CDR2 LQKENI. This CDR3 has 13 amino acids. The CDR3 DNA reads as TGTGCCAGCTCATCACAGGAAGGAGAGACCCAGTACTTC. It is translated as CASSSQEGETQYF.

The chain uses TRBV12-3 or TRBV12-4 and TRBJ1-5, with D unresolved. The CDR3 length is 13 residues. The germline V and J ends were trimmed by 4 bases and 6 bases, with 10 bases remaining between them. The CDR3 loop is CASSYGEGQPQHF. The CDR3 DNA reads as TGTGCCAGCAGTTACGGGGAGGGTCAGCCCCAGCATTTT.

V and J are TRBV6-5 and TRBJ2-6; 8 bases are shared with TRBD1. Germline lookup yields CDR1 MNHEY and CDR2 SVGAGI. With V trimmed by 5 bases and J by 0 bases, 3 bases remained unmatched. This CDR3 comprises 16 residues. CDR3 protein: CASSRTGSSGANVLTF. CDR3 bases: TGTGCCAGCAGTCGGACAGGGAGCTCTGGGGCCAACGTCCTGACTTTC.

In its sample, this clonotype was seen many times. The rearrangement uses TRBV20-1 and TRBJ1-6, with 7 bases aligning to TRBD1. The CDR3 length is 13 residues. After removal of 3 bases from V and 9 bases from J, the junction contained 5 bases not matched to a gene. Germline V gene data show CDR1 as DFQATT and CDR2 as SNEGSKA (reference sequence). CDR3 nucleotide sequence: TGCAGTGCTAGGTCCGGGACAGTTTCACCCCTCCACTTT. It yields the protein CSARSGTVSPLHF.

The chain uses TRBV6-5 and TRBJ1-1; D is perhaps TRBD1 (5 bases). The germline V gene has CDR1 MNHEY and CDR2 SVGAGI. Trimming took 1 base from V and 10 from J, leaving 13 bases between them. The length of the CDR3 is 13 residues. This CDR3 reads CASSYYPAGIAFF. CDR3 nucleotide sequence: TGTGCCAGCAGTTACTACCCGGCAGGGATAGCTTTCTTT.

At least ten counts were recorded for this clonotype. This chain joins TRBV4-3 and TRBJ2-4, with D possibly TRBD1 on 6 matching bases. V lost 5 bases, J lost 4 bases, and 15 bases lay in between. The CDR3 extends over 15 amino acids. CDR1 and CDR2 from the germline V gene are LGHNA and YSLEER. The CDR3, as DNA: TGCGCCAGCAGCTCACAGACAGGCTCAAAAAACATTCAGTACTTC. It codes for CASSSQTGSKNIQYF.

This clonotype was counted only a few times. The chain couples TRBV4-3 to TRBJ2-7; TRBD1 or TRBD2 may be the D gene (5 bases each). The V gene's germline CDR1 is LGHNA and CDR2 YSLEER. V was trimmed by 0 bases and J by 2 bases, leaving 14 bases between them. CDR3 length: 16 amino acids. In nucleotides, the CDR3 is TGCGCCAGCAGCCAAGATAATGTGGGGGAACCCTACGAGCAGTACTTC. Translated, it gives CASSQDNVGEPYEQYF.

The chain is built from TRBV7-8 and TRBJ2-2; 7 positions match TRBD1. V lost 5 bases to trimming and J lost 8 bases; unmatched junction nucleotides: 5. This CDR3 is 13 amino acids long. Germline values: CDR1 SGHVS, CDR2 FQNEAQ. CDR3 loop: CASSLGQIGELFF. The CDR3 DNA reads as TGTGCCAGCAGCCTGGGACAGATAGGGGAGCTGTTTTTT. The full variable domain, in which reference TRBV7-8 and TRBJ2-2 provide the parts outside the CDR3, is GAGVSQSPRYKVAKRGQDVALRCDPISGHVSLFWYQQALGQGPEFLTYFQNEAQLDKSGLPSDRFFAERPEGSVSTLKIQRTQQEDSAVYLCASSLGQIGELFFGEGSRLTVL.

This rearrangement joins TRBV6-6 to TRBJ2-2; 9 nucleotides line up with TRBD1. The CDR3 length is 15 residues. From germline, CDR1 is MNHNY and CDR2 SVGAGI (reference sequence). Trimming at V came to 7 bases and at J to 3 bases, leaving 6 bases not matched to a gene. The CDR3 DNA sequence: TGTGCCAGCAATAACAGGGGGCCGTACACCGGGGAGCTGTTTTTT. Protein sequence: CASNNRGPYTGELFF.

This clonotype was seen only a few times. V usage is TRBV28 and J usage is TRBJ2-6, with TRBD1 matching over 8 bases. The CDR3 has 17 amino acids. With 6 bases clipped from V and 0 bases from J, the junction kept 7 bases outside the gene matches. Germline V CDR1 and CDR2: MDHEN, SYDVKM. CDR3 in DNA: TGTGCCAGCAGGTCCGGACAGGGATTCTCTGGGGCCAACGTCCTGACTTTC. Encoded protein: CASRSGQGFSGANVLTF. Combining the CDR3 with reference TRBV28 and TRBJ2-6 gives the whole variable domain DVKVTQSSRYLVKRTGEKVFLECVQDMDHENMFWYRQDPGLGLRLIYFSYDVKMKEKGDIPEGYSVSREKKERFSLILESASTNQTSMYLCASRSGQGFSGANVLTFGAGSRLTVL.

The V gene is TRBV18, the J gene TRBJ2-1; 9 nucleotides align to TRBD2. The ends lost 5 bases at V and 2 bases at J; junction bases unmatched: 4. Germline V gene sequence: CDR1 KGHSH, CDR2 LQKENI. The length of the CDR3 is 15 residues. CDR3 in amino acids: CASSRAGGTYNEQFF. The CDR3 nucleotides read TGTGCCAGCTCAAGGGCGGGGGGGACCTACAATGAGCAGTTCTTC. The entire variable domain, with the rest obtained from reference TRBV18 and TRBJ2-1, is as follows: NAGVMQNPRHLVRRRGQEARLRCSPMKGHSHVYWYRQLPEEGLKFMVYLQKENIIDESGMPKERFSAEFPKEGPSILRIQQVVRGDSAAYFCASSRAGGTYNEQFFGPGTRLTVL.

The rearrangement joins TRBV4-2 to TRBJ2-1, with D perhaps matching TRBD2 (5 bases). Germline V gene sequence: CDR1 LGHNA, CDR2 YNFKEQ. This CDR3 region has 14 residues. Trimming pared 4 bases from V and 8 bases from J, leaving 15 bases between. For the CDR3, the DNA is TGTGCCAGCAGCCGCCAGGCGGAGGAGGATGAGCAGTTCTTC. The encoded protein is CASSRQAEEDEQFF.

This clonotype has more than one count but fewer than ten. The rearrangement uses TRBV3-1 and TRBJ1-5; tentatively, D is TRBD1 (5 bases). Germline-derived CDR1 and CDR2 are LGHDT and YNNKEL (reference sequence). Deletions cut 3 bases from V and 2 bases from J, with 11 bases between. CDR3 size: 15 residues. CDR3 protein: CASSQWGGGNQPQHF. CDR3 nucleotide sequence: TGTGCCAGCAGCCAGTGGGGGGGAGGCAATCAGCCCCAGCATTTT.

Concerning this clonotype: This clone may be a read error of a much larger clone one base away. The rearrangement joins TRBV6-2 or TRBV6-3 to TRBJ1-2; D perhaps matches TRBD1 (6 bases). Looked up from germline, CDR1 is MNHEY and CDR2 is SVGEGT. The CDR3 sequence is 12 residues long. V was pared by 6 bases and J by 3 bases, with 8 bases between. CDR3 sequence reads: CASSGQYYGYTF. CDR3 in DNA: TGTGCCAGCAGCGGACAGTACTATGGCTACACCTTC.